This T cell receptor beta chain emerged from a study of T cells in Graves' hyperthyroidism and ophthalmopathy. The table lists this clonotype with a few counts. There were TCR beta CDR3 regions amplified from RNA transcripts. Researchers ran a first-round RT-PCR on the TCR CDR3 using the HTBI primer set. TCRdb used MiXCR to reprocess the multiplex PCR reads, holding one entry per CDR3 protein. The sample carries 300,000 or so distinct CDR3 sequences, roughly 21% recorded once. The CDR3 is made up of 12 amino acids. V dropped 3 bases and J dropped 8 bases, with 10 bases sitting between them. Germline V gene data show CDR1 as MDHEN and CDR2 as SYDVKM.

The sample taken for sequencing was blood. The chain is built from TRBV28 and TRBJ1-2; possible D gene TRBD1, 5 bases. The TCR originated in a woman aged 45-65 years with Graves' hyperthyroidism. Written as DNA, the CDR3 is TGTGCCAGCAGTTTTGGGGGGGAAGGCTACACCTTC. Translating it yields CASSFGGEGYTF.